Below, 13 T cell receptor beta chains from the same sample are listed, as sequenced in a study of T-cell memory formation after mild COVID-19. TCRdb re-derived calls from the 5' RACE reads in MiXCR, one entry per CDR3 protein. The sample holds about 390,000 distinct CDR3 sequences; roughly 21% are singletons and the top ten take roughly an eighth. Material for sequencing was PBMCs or a T cell subset sorted from them (not recorded which). The receptors were gathered from an adult woman who had mild COVID-19 (a few samples of this study predate the infection). Cell type and time point are not known.

This clonotype occurred a few times. One end of the junction varies from germline; a read error may be responsible. The CDR3 loop is CASSPGGSTGELFF. As DNA, the CDR3 is TGTGCTAGCAGCCCTGGGGGTTCCACCGGGGAGCTGTTTTTT. This rearrangement joins TRBV7-7 to TRBJ2-2, with D perhaps assigned TRBD1 or TRBD2 (5 bases each). Germline V CDR1 and CDR2: SSHAT, FNYEAQ (reference sequence). The CDR3 extends over 14 amino acids.

This clonotype turned up a few times. The rearrangement links TRBV29-1 to TRBJ2-2; maybe TRBD1 (6 bases). Germline assignment: CDR1 SQVTM and CDR2 ANQGSEA. The CDR3 loop spans 12 amino acids. With 7 bases removed from V and 4 bases from J, the gap between germline ends came to 10 bases. For the CDR3, the DNA is TGCAGCGCCGCGACAGGCACCGGGGAGCTGTTTTTT. Residues: CSAATGTGELFF.

The chain couples TRBV5-5 to TRBJ2-7, with D possibly being TRBD1 (5 bases). CDR1 and CDR2 from the germline V gene are SGHKS and YYEKEE (reference sequence). This CDR3 spans 15 amino acids. Trimming stripped 3 bases from V and 0 bases from J, with 13 bases between. In nucleotides, the CDR3 is TGTGCCAGCAGCTGGGCTAGGGGCAGCTCCTACGAGCAGTACTTC. Residues: CASSWARGSSYEQYF.

The chain has TRBV10-3 and TRBJ2-7; 10 positions agree with TRBD2. Germline V gives CDR1 ENHRY, CDR2 SYGVKD. The CDR3 totals 16 residues. The J segment lost 1 base and the V segment lost 2 bases, leaving 5 bases of the junction unmatched. The CDR3 protein is CAISERSSGSSYEQYF. The DNA for the CDR3 is TGTGCCATCAGTGAGCGGTCTAGCGGGAGTTCCTACGAGCAGTACTTC.

This chain links TRBV7-9 with TRBJ1-2; unclear D gene. CDR3 length: 15 amino acids. CDR1 and CDR2 (germline): SEHNR, FQNEAQ (reference sequence). V was shortened by 5 bases and J by 2 bases, with 15 bases between the two germline ends. In DNA form, the CDR3 reads TGTGCCAGCAGCAACAACCTCCTGAGGAACTATGGCTACACCTTC. Its protein product is CASSNNLLRNYGYTF.

V is TRBV7-8 and J is TRBJ2-5; 9 nucleotides line up with TRBD1. CDR3 length equals 14 residues. V trimming: 6 bases; J trimming: 5 bases; junction bases outside the gene matches: 7. Per germline, CDR1 SGHVS and CDR2 FQNEAQ. The CDR3 is CASRRGTGRETQYF. CDR3 in DNA: TGTGCCAGCAGGAGGGGGACAGGGAGGGAGACCCAGTACTTC.

This clonotype was observed a few times. The rearrangement joins TRBV24-1 to TRBJ2-1; no clear D gene. The CDR3 covers 12 residues. V lost 2 bases, J lost 9 bases, and 7 bases lay in between. Germline CDR1 is KGHDR and CDR2 is SFDVKD. CDR3 loop: CATSDSRPEQFF. CDR3 coding DNA: TGTGCCACCAGTGATTCCAGGCCTGAGCAGTTCTTC.

There are many counts of this clonotype. This sequence joins TRBV20-1 and TRBJ2-7; maybe TRBD1 (6 bases). With 3 bases removed from V and 2 bases from J, the gap between germline ends came to 11 bases. CDR3 length: 13 residues. Germline V CDR1 and CDR2: DFQATT, SNEGSKA (reference sequence). CDR3 sequence (DNA): TGCAGTGCTAGGAAAAGGGACACCTACGAGCAGTACTTC. Translated, it gives CSARKRDTYEQYF.

The V and J genes are TRBV9 and TRBJ1-1; tentatively, D is TRBD1 (5 bases). Germline V gives CDR1 SGDLS, CDR2 YYNGEE. The CDR3 totals 16 residues. V was trimmed by 6 bases and J by 0 bases, leaving 18 bases between them. Here the CDR3 DNA reads TGTGCCAGCAATAGAGGTGGGGGGTCCCTGAACACTGAAGCTTTCTTT. The encoded protein is CASNRGGGSLNTEAFF.

Many counts were recorded for this clonotype. The rearrangement links TRBV20-1 to TRBJ2-3; the match to TRBD1 covers 7 bases. Trimming took 6 bases from V and 3 from J; bases not matched to a gene: 15. Germline CDR1 and CDR2: DFQATT and SNEGSKA (reference sequence). CDR3 length: 16 residues. CDR3 in amino acids: CSASRDTGDFTDTQYF. The DNA for the CDR3 is TGCAGTGCCTCTCGCGACACAGGGGATTTTACAGATACGCAGTATTTT.

This clonotype was seen a handful of times. J is TRBJ2-3 and V is TRBV30; perhaps TRBD1 as D (6 bases). Germline V gene data show CDR1 as GTSNPN and CDR2 as SVGIG (reference sequence). Trimming pared 3 bases from V and 3 bases from J, leaving 7 bases between. The CDR3 consists of 12 residues. This chain's CDR3 is CAWRQGTDTQYF. CDR3 DNA: TGTGCCTGGAGGCAGGGGACAGATACGCAGTATTTT.

The chain couples TRBV29-1 to TRBJ1-5; 8 nucleotides line up with TRBD1. CDR3 size: 13 residues. Germline assignment: CDR1 SQVTM and CDR2 ANQGSEA. V lost 7 bases and J lost 4; bases outside the gene matches: 6. The DNA of the CDR3 is TGCAGCGCGGTGACAGGGGTAAATCAGCCCCAGCATTTT. Amino acids: CSAVTGVNQPQHF.

This clonotype came up a few times. The rearrangement links TRBV12-3 or TRBV12-4 to TRBJ1-5; D not certain. This CDR3 contains 13 residues. Trimming took 1 base from V and 5 from J, leaving 6 bases between them. The CDR3 DNA sequence: TGTGCCAGCAGTTTAGGCCACCATCAGCCCCAGCATTTT. This encodes CASSLGHHQPQHF.